This T cell receptor beta chain came from a study of shared T cell receptors in the human thymus. Using immunoSEQ multiplex PCR, the repertoire was profiled, and TCRdb retains in-frame clones only, with some absent. The repertoire holds about 400,000 clones, with roughly 94% as singletons. Sequenced sample: thymocytes. This sequence was found in a human donor.

CDR3 in DNA: TGTGCCAGCAGTTTAGGAAGGACAGGCGTGTATCAGCCCCAGCATTTT. Residues: CASSLGRTGVYQPQHF. J is TRBJ1-5 and V is TRBV27; TRBD1 matches at 7 bases. The CDR3 runs 16 residues. Trimming took 2 bases from V and 5 from J; bases not matched to a gene: 9. Germline V gene data show CDR1 as MNHEY and CDR2 as SMNVEV (reference sequence).